In its sample, the clone carrying this T cell receptor beta chain was seen a few times. Its antigen is currently unknown. The data are from a study of regulatory T cells in long-lasting Graves disease. The wider study: Over 5 years of antithyroid drugs plus positive TSH receptor antibodies defined persistent Graves' disease. Study-level points and caveats: The study found TRBV28, TRBJ1-2 and TRBJ2-5 favored in persistent disease. Persistent patients shared 2,500 to 3,000 public clonotypes among themselves. Newly diagnosed patients shared fewer, at roughly 970.

The V gene lost 0 bases and the J gene lost 5 bases, with 9 bases spanning the gap. The CDR3 totals 14 residues. Germline V gives CDR1 KGHDR, CDR2 SFDVKD. Time point denoted: persistent/refractory GD, antithyroid drugs over 5 years with positive TRAb. Preparation of the TCR library used RNA extracted from PBMCs. Graves' disease diagnoses followed American Thyroid Association guidelines. Through Arm-PCR of CDR3 regions and iRepertoire HTBI primers, TCR beta libraries were built. TCRdb re-analysed the multiplex PCR reads in MiXCR, keeping a single row per CDR3 protein. The sample contains a few hundred thousand distinct CDR3 sequences, 20% to 25% of which appear only once.

The sequencing used peripheral blood mononuclear cells (PBMCs), collected when the disease was refractory, from a patient treated with antithyroid drugs. The source is a female donor with Graves disease. The V call is TRBV24-1, the J call TRBJ2-5, with D maybe TRBD2 (6 bases). The chain's CDR3 is CATSDLGGTETQYF. The CDR3 region has the DNA TGTGCCACCAGTGATTTGGGGGGGACTGAGACCCAGTACTTC.